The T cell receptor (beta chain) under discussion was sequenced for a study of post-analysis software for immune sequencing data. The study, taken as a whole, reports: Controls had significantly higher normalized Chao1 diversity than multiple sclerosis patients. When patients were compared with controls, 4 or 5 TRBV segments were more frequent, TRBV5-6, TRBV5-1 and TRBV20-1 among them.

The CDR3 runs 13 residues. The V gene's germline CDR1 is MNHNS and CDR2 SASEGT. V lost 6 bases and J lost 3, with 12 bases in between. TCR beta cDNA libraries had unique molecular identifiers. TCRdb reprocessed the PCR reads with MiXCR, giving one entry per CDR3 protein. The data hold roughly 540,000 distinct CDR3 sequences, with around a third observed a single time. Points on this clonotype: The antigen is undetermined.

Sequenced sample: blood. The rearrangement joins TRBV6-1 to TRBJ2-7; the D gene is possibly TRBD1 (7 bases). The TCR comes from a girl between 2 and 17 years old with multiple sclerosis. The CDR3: CASREGQLYEQYF. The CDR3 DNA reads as TGTGCCAGCAGGGAGGGACAGCTCTACGAGCAGTACTTC.